This note documents a single T cell receptor beta chain sequence. The antigen is undetermined. Generated by immunoSEQ multiplex PCR, the TCRdb table keeps only in-frame clones and is missing some. Of around 12,000 clones listed, more than 75% were seen once; the top ten hold 13% to 15%. Germline V lookup: CDR1 SGHTA, CDR2 FQGNSA. The CDR3 sequence is 17 residues long. Trimming stripped 1 base from V and 4 bases from J, with 16 bases between. This sample was included in a study of somatic mutations in cytotoxic T cells in rheumatoid arthritis. About the study: At nearly 100% purity, some V beta antibody-stained T-cell populations were flow-sorted, and these included V beta1+ cells that were sequenced for TCRB. Notes on the study in general: A single CD8+ clone exceeded 20% of CD8+ cells in about an eighth of the 65 patients. CD8+ T-cell clonality did not differ significantly between rheumatoid arthritis patients and age-matched healthy controls.

The chain joins TRBV7-2 to TRBJ2-2; possible D gene TRBD1, 6 bases. This TCR was recovered from a man in his fifties or sixties in good health. Sequencing was performed on CD8+ T cells sorted from blood. The CDR3 DNA sequence: TGTGCCAGCAGCTTAGAGCTGGTGAACAGGGCCACCGGGGAGCTGTTTTTT. It is translated as CASSLELVNRATGELFF. Variable domain in full (rest from reference TRBV7-2 and TRBJ2-2): GAGVSQSPSNKVTEKGKDVELRCDPISGHTALYWYRQSLGQGLEFLIYFQGNSAPDKSGLPSDRFSAERTGGSVSTLTIQRTQQEDSAVYLCASSLELVNRATGELFFGEGSRLTVL.